These 17 T cell receptor beta chains came from one sample sequenced in a study of cytomegalovirus exposure and HLA in healthy donors. The PCR made use of 60 Vbeta and 13 Jbeta primers. TCRdb's table, derived via immunoSEQ multiplex PCR, lists solely in-frame clones and lacks some. The sample contains about 180,000 clones, 82% of which appear only once. The material sequenced was PBMCs. All receptors come from a man aged 35 to 55 in good health and CMV-seronegative.

The chain combines TRBV6-5 with TRBJ2-1, with 8 bases aligning to TRBD2. CDR1 and CDR2 from the germline V gene are MNHEY and SVGAGI. V was pared by 0 bases and J by 6 bases, with 4 bases of the junction left unmatched. CDR3 length equals 15 residues. This CDR3 reads CASSYSNRGGNEQFF. In nucleotides, the CDR3 is TGTGCCAGCAGTTACTCGAATCGGGGGGGCAATGAGCAGTTCTTC.

Note on this clone: The junction differs from germline at one of its ends, possibly a read error. The V call is TRBV7-6, the J call TRBJ2-7, with 7 positions matching TRBD2. The CDR3 runs 15 residues. CDR1 and CDR2 from the germline V gene are SGHVS and FNYEAQ. CDR3 sequence reads: CASSLVTAGVGEQHF. CDR3 DNA: TGTGCCAGCAGCTTAGTTACGGCGGGGGTGGGGGAGCAGCACTTC.

This chain links TRBV30 with TRBJ1-5; possibly TRBD1 for D (5 bases). Germline V gene data show CDR1 as GTSNPN and CDR2 as SVGIG (reference sequence). This CDR3 contains 13 residues. The germline V and J ends were trimmed by 2 bases and 2 bases, with 7 bases remaining between them. The CDR3 nucleotides read TGTGCCTGGAGTATCAGGGGCAATCAGCCCCAGCATTTT. This sequence encodes CAWSIRGNQPQHF.

This clone was counted a single time. This rearrangement joins TRBV5-1 to TRBJ1-6; TRBD1 agrees at 9 bases. V dropped 0 bases and J dropped 7; count of bases not matched to a gene: 8. The germline CDR1 and CDR2 sequences are SGHRS and YFSETQ. The CDR3 loop spans 17 amino acids. CDR3: CASSLGTGDVGNSPLHF. The DNA of the CDR3 is TGCGCCAGCAGCTTGGGGACAGGGGACGTTGGCAATTCACCCCTCCACTTT.

The chain uses TRBV11-3 and TRBJ1-5; D ambiguous. The CDR3 is made up of 15 amino acids. In germline, CDR1 is SGHNT, CDR2 YENEEA. V shed 4 bases and J shed 4 bases, with 14 bases lying between them. In DNA, the CDR3 is TGTGCCAGCAGCTCCGAGGGCTCCATTAATCAGCCCCAGCATTTT. The encoded protein is CASSSEGSINQPQHF.

The chain employs TRBV5-1 and TRBJ1-1; D unresolved. Looked up from germline, CDR1 is SGHRS and CDR2 is YFSETQ. CDR3 length equals 17 residues. V lost 0 bases and J lost 5, with 20 bases in between. CDR3 in amino acids: CASSLERGPPAKTEAFF. The CDR3 nucleotides read TGCGCCAGCAGCTTGGAGAGAGGGCCCCCGGCGAAGACTGAAGCTTTCTTT.

This clone occurred a few times. The chain carries TRBV5-1 and TRBJ1-5; D gene ambiguous. The CDR3 length is 16 residues. Trimming shortened V by 1 base and J by 1 base, and 12 bases separated the two germline ends. CDR1 is SGHRS, CDR2 YFSETQ, per germline. In nucleotides, the CDR3 is TGCGCCAGCAGCTTGAGCGGACCGACGAGCAATCAGCCCCAGCATTTT. It specifies CASSLSGPTSNQPQHF.

The chain is built from TRBV18 and TRBJ1-4; D is unclear. Germline values: CDR1 KGHSH, CDR2 LQKENI. Trimming took off 3 bases at V and 5 bases at J, with 7 bases between the two ends. The CDR3 length is 13 residues. The CDR3 DNA is TGTGCCAGCTCACCGGGCAGAAATGAAAAACTGTTTTTT. Residues: CASSPGRNEKLFF. Full variable domain (remainder filled in from reference TRBV18 and TRBJ1-4): NAGVMQNPRHLVRRRGQEARLRCSPMKGHSHVYWYRQLPEEGLKFMVYLQKENIIDESGMPKERFSAEFPKEGPSILRIQQVVRGDSAAYFCASSPGRNEKLFFGSGTQLSVL.

V gene TRBV5-1 combines with J gene TRBJ2-7, with a possible D match to TRBD1 (5 bases). Looked up from germline, CDR1 is SGHRS and CDR2 is YFSETQ. CDR3 length: 13 amino acids. Trimming cost V 2 bases and J 0 bases, with 6 bases left between them. This CDR3 reads CASSFDSSYEQYF. The CDR3 bases are TGCGCCAGCAGCTTCGACAGCTCCTACGAGCAGTACTTC.

This clone was observed a handful of times. The chain recombines TRBV30 with TRBJ1-1, with TRBD1 matching 8 bases. Trimming removed 2 bases from V and 11 bases from J; junction bases left unmatched: 10. Germline CDR1 is GTSNPN and CDR2 is SVGIG (reference sequence). The CDR3 covers 13 residues. CDR3 loop: CAWSNPGGAGAFF. The CDR3 coding sequence is TGTGCCTGGAGTAACCCAGGGGGCGCAGGGGCTTTCTTT. The full variable domain, completed using reference TRBV30 and TRBJ1-1, is SQTIHQWPATLVQPVGSPLSLECTVEGTSNPNLYWYRQAAGRGLQLLFYSVGIGQISSEVPQNLSASRPQDRQFILSSKKLLLSDSGFYLCAWSNPGGAGAFFGQGTRLTVV.

The genes are TRBV5-4 and TRBJ2-2, with 7 bases that match TRBD2. V shed 9 bases and J 7 bases; nucleotides not matched to a gene: 15. CDR3 length: 15 amino acids. Germline V gene lookup returns CDR1 SGHNT and CDR2 YYREEE (reference sequence). The CDR3 protein is CATYPASRGGGELFF. CDR3 sequence (DNA): TGTGCCACCTACCCTGCTAGCCGCGGGGGCGGGGAGCTGTTTTTT.

The V and J genes are TRBV29-1 and TRBJ2-5, with TRBD2 matching over 7 bases. TRBJ2-7 matches the DNA end more closely, so the J call is doubtful. The CDR3 is 14 amino acids. CDR1 and CDR2 from the germline V gene are SQVTM and ANQGSEA. CDR3 region: CSVLDSGSSYEQYF. DNA of the CDR3: TGCAGCGTACTCGATAGCGGGTCCTCCTACGAGCAGTACTTC.

In DNA, the CDR3 is TGTGCCAGCAGCCAAAAGGGACTTAATCGACAGATCCAAGAGACCCAGTACTTC. This encodes CASSQKGLNRQIQETQYF. The genes are TRBV4-2 and TRBJ2-5; D possibly corresponds to TRBD2 (6 bases). Trimming took off 2 bases at V and 1 base at J, with 20 bases between the two ends. Germline CDR1 LGHNA, CDR2 YNFKEQ. CDR3 length equals 18 residues.

The gene calls are TRBV11-2 and TRBJ1-1; no definite D call. The V end was cut by 5 bases, the J end by 0 bases, with 10 bases between. Germline V CDR1 and CDR2: SGHAT, FQNNGV. The CDR3 spans 14 residues. Here the CDR3 DNA reads TGTGCCAGCAGCCAGAAAACAGTGAACACTGAAGCTTTCTTT. Encoded protein: CASSQKTVNTEAFF.

The rearrangement joins TRBV30 to TRBJ2-3, with TRBD2 identical over 13 bases. Germline V gene sequence: CDR1 GTSNPN, CDR2 SVGIG (reference sequence). V lost 4 bases and J lost 7; bases outside the gene matches: 17. CDR3 length: 18 amino acids. CDR3 in amino acids: CAWNGLAGVRGNSNTQYF. In nucleotides, the CDR3 is TGTGCCTGGAACGGACTAGCGGGAGTTCGCGGGAATTCAAATACGCAGTATTTT.

This sequence joins TRBV19 and TRBJ2-7, with 9 positions matching TRBD1. J was trimmed by 5 bases and V by 6 bases; bases with no gene match: 11. CDR3 length: 15 residues. The V gene's germline CDR1 is LNHDA and CDR2 SQIVND (reference sequence). CDR3 nucleotides: TGTGCCAGTAGCTCCGGGACAGGGTTTTTCCACGAGCAGTACTTC. This encodes CASSSGTGFFHEQYF. The variable domain in full, completed from reference TRBV19 and TRBJ2-7, reads DGGITQSPKYLFRKEGQNVTLSCEQNLNHDAMYWYRQDPGQGLRLIYYSQIVNDFQKGDIAEGYSVSREKKESFPLTVTSAQKNPTAFYLCASSSGTGFFHEQYFGPGTRLTVT.

The CDR3 nucleotides are TGTGCCAGCAGCCTACGGACTAGCGGGTTCACCGGGGAGCTGTTTTTT. Its translation: CASSLRTSGFTGELFF. J is TRBJ2-2 and V is TRBV7-9, with 11 nucleotides matching TRBD2. The CDR3 runs to 16 residues. Germline lookup yields CDR1 SEHNR and CDR2 FQNEAQ (reference sequence). Trimming cost V 5 bases and J 4 bases; bases outside gene matches: 6.